The entry that follows covers one T cell receptor beta chain sequence. CDR1 and CDR2 (germline): MNHEY, SVGAGI. This CDR3 has 15 amino acids. Trimming shortened V by 7 bases and J by 7 bases, and 17 bases separated the two germline ends. This entry belongs to a study of Ad26.COV2.S vaccination and SARS-CoV-2 variants. TCRdb keeps only in-frame clones here, not all; method: immunoSEQ multiplex PCR. The sample contains fewer than 500,000 clones, about 93% of which appear only once. Noted treatment: roughly 20 received Ad26.COV2.S at low or high dose, single or two shots; roughly five received placebo; per-sample allocation not given. Vaccine and placebo recipients were sampled on day 63 after the first injection.

Sequencing was performed on peripheral blood, taken in a trial of Ad26.COV2.S vaccine versus placebo. The receptor's source is a person between 18 and 60 years old who received the Ad26.COV2.S COVID-19 vaccine or a placebo. J is TRBJ1-6 and V is TRBV6-5; D is perhaps TRBD1 (5 bases). The CDR3 nucleotides are TGTGCCAGCACCCTCGGGACTGGGAAGAATTCACCCCTCCACTTT. It translates to CASTLGTGKNSPLHF.